The 20 T cell receptor beta chains below were found in one sample sequenced in a study of CD8 T cells in ankylosing spondylitis. TCRdb re-called the 5' RACE reads through MiXCR, storing one row per CDR3 protein. The sample has some 350,000 distinct CDR3 sequences, approximately 14% seen once. The sequenced material came from blood, either unsorted or a sorted T cell fraction (not recorded which). Receptors originate from a male donor with ankylosing spondylitis or in good health (not recorded which).

The genes are TRBV12-3 or TRBV12-4 and TRBJ2-1, with 9 bases identical to TRBD2. The length of the CDR3 is 15 residues. V lost 7 bases, J lost 6 bases, and 10 bases stayed unmatched. The CDR3 loop is CASTLTSGFRNEQFF. CDR3 DNA: TGTGCCAGCACCTTGACTAGCGGCTTCCGCAATGAGCAGTTCTTC.

This clonotype was detected a few times. The V and J genes are TRBV7-8 and TRBJ2-1, with 7 bases identical to TRBD1. V lost 5 bases to trimming and J lost 7 bases; unmatched junction nucleotides: 14. From germline, CDR1 is SGHVS and CDR2 FQNEAQ. The CDR3 is 16 amino acids. The CDR3 region is CASSHRGTGAGNEQFF. For the CDR3, the DNA is TGTGCCAGCAGCCATCGCGGTACAGGGGCCGGAAATGAGCAGTTCTTC.

The CDR3: CASSYPRGPGEQYF. CDR3 DNA: TGTGCCAGCAGTTACCCCAGGGGGCCAGGCGAGCAGTACTTC. The chain has TRBV6-2 or TRBV6-3 and TRBJ2-7; 8 nucleotides line up with TRBD1. The CDR3 extends over 14 amino acids. In germline, CDR1 is MNHEY, CDR2 SVGEGT. The J segment lost 6 bases and the V segment lost 2 bases, leaving 6 bases of the junction unmatched.

This sequence joins TRBV12-5 and TRBJ2-1; D call uncertain. The CDR3 is 15 amino acids. V was clipped by 0 bases and J by 6 bases, with 12 bases between them. CDR1 is LGHNT, CDR2 FRNRAP, per germline. The CDR3 here is CASGLVRLTTNEQFF. CDR3 nucleotides: TGTGCTAGTGGTTTGGTACGGCTGACGACCAATGAGCAGTTCTTC.

In this sample, this clonotype turned up a few times. The chain is built from TRBV5-1 and TRBJ2-7; 8 bases fit TRBD2. J gave up 3 bases and V 5 bases, and 7 bases lay outside the gene matches. The CDR3 sequence is 14 residues long. Germline CDR1 SGHRS, CDR2 YFSETQ. CDR3 loop: CASRTSAGDYEQYF. In DNA form, the CDR3 reads TGCGCCAGCAGGACTAGCGCGGGGGACTACGAGCAGTACTTC.

This clonotype was seen more than once but under ten times. V usage is TRBV20-1 and J usage is TRBJ1-2; TRBD1 is a possible D gene (6 bases). Trimming cost V 0 bases and J 4 bases, with 15 bases left between them. This CDR3 region has 15 residues. Germline V CDR1 and CDR2: DFQATT, SNEGSKA (reference sequence). Here the CDR3 reads CSAREGQGSGYGYTF. The CDR3 DNA is TGCAGTGCTAGAGAAGGCCAGGGGAGTGGCTATGGCTACACCTTC.

The V gene is TRBV5-5, the J gene TRBJ1-6; D is undetermined. Germline lookup yields CDR1 SGHKS and CDR2 YYEKEE (reference sequence). CDR3 size: 14 residues. Deletions cut 2 bases from V and 7 bases from J, with 10 bases between. The CDR3 DNA follows: TGTGCCAGCAGCTTACCACAGAAAAATTCACCCCTCCACTTT. Protein sequence: CASSLPQKNSPLHF.

This clonotype has more than one count but fewer than ten. The rearrangement joins TRBV11-1 to TRBJ1-1; a possible D gene is TRBD1 (6 bases). Germline lookup yields CDR1 SGHAT and CDR2 FQDESV (reference sequence). This CDR3 region has 14 residues. Trimming pared 5 bases from V and 5 bases from J, leaving 15 bases between. CDR3 protein: CASSPAQGITEAFF. In nucleotides, the CDR3 is TGTGCCAGCAGCCCAGCGCAGGGGATAACTGAAGCTTTCTTT.

This clonotype was seen repeatedly, ten times or more. The CDR3 sequence: CASSLEVGSTEAFF. In DNA, the CDR3 is TGCGCCAGCAGCTTGGAGGTAGGGAGCACTGAAGCTTTCTTT. J is TRBJ1-1 and V is TRBV5-1; D call uncertain. The CDR3 covers 14 residues. Germline CDR1 and CDR2: SGHRS and YFSETQ. V lost 0 bases and J 4 bases, leaving 10 bases between the germline ends. The full variable domain, rest sourced from reference TRBV5-1 and TRBJ1-1, is KAGVTQTPRYLIKTRGQQVTLSCSPISGHRSVSWYQQTPGQGLQFLFEYFSETQRNKGNFPGRFSGRQFSNSRSEMNVSTLELGDSALYLCASSLEVGSTEAFFGQGTRLTVV.

The chain recombines TRBV2 with TRBJ2-6; D uncertain. The ends were cut back, 6 bases at V and 0 bases at J, with 18 bases in the middle. From germline, CDR1 is SNHLY and CDR2 FYNNEI. The CDR3 has 18 residues. As DNA, the CDR3 is TGTGCCAGCAGGGCCTGGGATACCCGCTTCTCTGGGGCCAACGTCCTGACTTTC. Amino acids: CASRAWDTRFSGANVLTF.

CDR3 nucleotide sequence: TGCGCCAGCAGCACCGCCGCGGCGGTGAACACCGGGGAGCTGTTTTTT. This sequence encodes CASSTAAAVNTGELFF. This chain uses TRBV5-1 with TRBJ2-2; D not certain. The germline V gene has CDR1 SGHRS and CDR2 YFSETQ. V was trimmed by 4 bases and J by 1 base, leaving 14 bases between them. The CDR3 runs to 16 residues.

In this sample, this clonotype turned up a few times. The V gene is TRBV2, the J gene TRBJ2-5; D may be TRBD2 (6 bases). The CDR3 covers 12 residues. Germline lookup yields CDR1 SNHLY and CDR2 FYNNEI. V was pared by 4 bases and J by 3 bases, with 6 bases between. The CDR3 here is CASSVAEETQYF. As DNA, the CDR3 is TGTGCCAGCAGTGTAGCGGAAGAGACCCAGTACTTC.

This clonotype was observed a handful of times. The chain links TRBV7-9 to TRBJ2-7; TRBD1 might be the D (6 bases). Looked up from germline, CDR1 is SEHNR and CDR2 is FQNEAQ (reference sequence). The CDR3 loop spans 13 amino acids. V dropped 4 bases and J dropped 1 base, with 8 bases sitting between them. The DNA of the CDR3 is TGTGCCAGCAGCTGGACAGTTTCCTACGAGCAGTACTTC. This encodes CASSWTVSYEQYF.

V is TRBV10-3 and J is TRBJ2-3; D unclear. V gave up 6 bases and J gave up 4 bases, with 8 bases separating them. CDR3 length: 12 residues. Per germline, CDR1 ENHRY and CDR2 SYGVKD. The CDR3 here is CAIRSEADTQYF. CDR3 bases: TGTGCCATCAGGAGTGAGGCAGATACGCAGTATTTT.

The rearrangement links TRBV29-1 to TRBJ1-1, with D possibly being TRBD1 (6 bases). This CDR3 region has 13 residues. Germline V gene data show CDR1 as SQVTM and CDR2 as ANQGSEA. V shed 7 bases and J shed 5 bases, with 17 bases lying between them. CDR3 coding DNA: TGCAGCGGTCTTTGGGGGCCGCAAACTGAAGCTTTCTTT. Amino acids: CSGLWGPQTEAFF.

The chain joins TRBV12-3 or TRBV12-4 to TRBJ2-7; TRBD1 might be the D (6 bases). The V end was cut by 6 bases, the J end by 0 bases, with 18 bases between. The CDR3 contains 16 residues. The CDR3 loop reads CASSSGHLKPSYEQYF. CDR3 DNA: TGTGCCAGCAGCTCGGGACACCTCAAACCCTCCTACGAGCAGTACTTC.

This clonotype was seen only a few times. This chain joins TRBV7-9 and TRBJ2-1, with 10 positions matching TRBD2. After removal of 7 bases from V and 8 bases from J, the junction contained 11 bases not matched to a gene. Germline V CDR1 and CDR2: SEHNR, FQNEAQ (reference sequence). The CDR3 runs to 15 residues. CDR3 sequence (DNA): TGTGCCAGCACCCTAAGCGGGAGGGCCATGGATGAGCAGTTCTTC. As protein: CASTLSGRAMDEQFF.

V and J are TRBV11-3 and TRBJ2-7, with 7 bases lining up with TRBD1. V lost 5 bases and J lost 3; bases outside the gene matches: 7. The germline V gene encodes CDR1 SGHNT and CDR2 YENEEA. The CDR3 sequence is 14 residues long. The CDR3 spells CASSPRAGGYEQYF. The CDR3 coding sequence is TGTGCCAGCAGCCCCCGGGCAGGGGGCTACGAGCAGTACTTC.

V is TRBV10-1 and J is TRBJ2-1; 8 positions match TRBD1. In germline, CDR1 is WNHNN, CDR2 SYGVQD (reference sequence). The V gene end was trimmed by 6 bases and the J gene end by 8 bases; junction bases not matched to a gene: 9. CDR3 length equals 14 residues. CDR3 region: CASSAADRVDEQFF. The DNA of the CDR3 is TGCGCCAGCAGCGCAGCGGACAGGGTCGATGAGCAGTTCTTC.

The sample holds a few counts of this clonotype. This chain joins TRBV5-1 and TRBJ2-2, with 8 positions matching TRBD1. The ends lost 4 bases at V and 3 bases at J; junction bases unmatched: 5. Germline CDR1 and CDR2: SGHRS and YFSETQ. The CDR3 spans 15 residues. DNA for the CDR3: TGCGCCAGCAGCACCTCGACAGGGGACACCGGGGAGCTGTTTTTT. This translates into CASSTSTGDTGELFF.